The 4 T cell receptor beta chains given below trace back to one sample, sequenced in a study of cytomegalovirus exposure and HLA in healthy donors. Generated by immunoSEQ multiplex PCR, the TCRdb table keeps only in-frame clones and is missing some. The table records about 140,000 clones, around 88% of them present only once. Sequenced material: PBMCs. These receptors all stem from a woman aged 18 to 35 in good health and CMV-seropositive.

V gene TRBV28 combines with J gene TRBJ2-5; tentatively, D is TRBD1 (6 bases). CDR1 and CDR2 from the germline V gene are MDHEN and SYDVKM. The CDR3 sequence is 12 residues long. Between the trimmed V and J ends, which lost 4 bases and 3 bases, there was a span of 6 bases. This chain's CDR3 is CASSYREETQYF. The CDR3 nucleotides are TGTGCCAGCAGTTACAGGGAAGAGACCCAGTACTTC.

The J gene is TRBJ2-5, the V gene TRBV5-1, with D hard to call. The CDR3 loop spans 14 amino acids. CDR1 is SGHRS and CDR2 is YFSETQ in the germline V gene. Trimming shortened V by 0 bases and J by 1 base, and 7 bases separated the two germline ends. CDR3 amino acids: CASSLETRQETQYF. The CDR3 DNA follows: TGCGCCAGCAGCTTGGAGACACGCCAAGAGACCCAGTACTTC.

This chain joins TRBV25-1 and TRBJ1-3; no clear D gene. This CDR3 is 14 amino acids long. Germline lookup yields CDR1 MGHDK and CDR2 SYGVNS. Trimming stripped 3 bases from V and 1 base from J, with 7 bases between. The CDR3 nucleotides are TGTGCCAGCAGTGACCCAGGATCTGGAAACACCATATATTTT. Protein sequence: CASSDPGSGNTIYF. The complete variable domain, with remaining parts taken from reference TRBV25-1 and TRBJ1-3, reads EADIYQTPRYLVIGTGKKITLECSQTMGHDKMYWYQQDPGMELHLIHYSYGVNSTEKGDLSSESTVSRIRTEHFPLTLESARPSHTSQYLCASSDPGSGNTIYFGEGSWLTVV.

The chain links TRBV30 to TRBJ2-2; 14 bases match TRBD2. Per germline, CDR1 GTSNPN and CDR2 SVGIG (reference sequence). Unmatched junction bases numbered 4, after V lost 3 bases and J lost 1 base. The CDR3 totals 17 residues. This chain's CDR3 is CAWRGLAGVLNTGELFF. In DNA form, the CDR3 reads TGTGCCTGGAGGGGACTAGCGGGGGTATTGAACACCGGGGAGCTGTTTTTT.